The 14 T cell receptor beta chains given below trace back to one sample, sequenced in a study of beta chain features in type 1 diabetes. These receptors' antigens are unknown. The authors reverse transcribed all of the isolated RNA, so sequencing captured expressed TCRB transcripts. Method: immunoSEQ multiplex PCR; TCRdb's copy keeps in-frame clones and lacks some. Among hundreds of thousands of clones, 13% were seen once, and the ten largest hold 0.022%. Whole-study findings and limits: Among all four CD4+ subsets, Type 1 diabetes patients had TCRB CDR3s that were moderately but significantly shorter.

Sequencing was done on a sample of naive CD4+ T cells from blood. All receptors come from a young man with type 1 diabetes.

The V and J genes are TRBV7-9 and TRBJ2-1; TRBD2 matches at 7 bases. With 3 bases clipped from V and 2 bases from J, the junction kept 1 base outside the gene matches. Germline V gene lookup returns CDR1 SEHNR and CDR2 FQNEAQ (reference sequence). There are 14 residues in the CDR3. CDR3 in DNA: TGTGCCAGCAGCTTTGCGGGGGCCTACAATGAGCAGTTCTTC. This gives the protein CASSFAGAYNEQFF.

The V gene is TRBV30, the J gene TRBJ1-4, with TRBD1 matching over 9 bases. Germline CDR1 GTSNPN, CDR2 SVGIG (reference sequence). The junction had 7 bases not matched to a gene; V was cut back by 7 bases and J by 7 bases. The CDR3 runs 13 residues. The CDR3, as DNA: TGTGCCTCCGGGACAGGGTTTCGTGAAAAACTGTTTTTT. Translating it yields CASGTGFREKLFF.

The chain carries TRBV6-1 and TRBJ1-1, with 8 nucleotides matching TRBD1. The CDR3 covers 17 residues. V was pared by 4 bases and J by 2 bases, with 12 bases of the junction left unmatched. The germline V gene encodes CDR1 MNHNS and CDR2 SASEGT. The CDR3 DNA reads TGTGCCAGCAGTGCCCGACAGGGGTCTTCGATCAACACTGAAGCTTTCTTT. This gives the protein CASSARQGSSINTEAFF.

The genes are TRBV7-2 and TRBJ2-1, with TRBD2 identical over 7 bases. Trimming cost V 3 bases and J 5 bases; bases outside gene matches: 10. This CDR3 is 16 amino acids long. Germline values: CDR1 SGHTA, CDR2 FQGNSA. DNA for the CDR3: TGTGCCAGCAGCTTGGGGAGGGCAGGGAAAAACAATGAGCAGTTCTTC. Its protein is CASSLGRAGKNNEQFF. The full variable domain, its missing parts supplied by reference TRBV7-2 and TRBJ2-1, is GAGVSQSPSNKVTEKGKDVELRCDPISGHTALYWYRQSLGQGLEFLIYFQGNSAPDKSGLPSDRFSAERTGGSVSTLTIQRTQQEDSAVYLCASSLGRAGKNNEQFFGPGTRLTVL.

This clone was observed a few times. The rearrangement uses TRBV7-9 and TRBJ1-2; weak D call: TRBD1 (5 bases). Trimming removed 6 bases from V and 5 bases from J, with 19 bases in between. Germline CDR1 SEHNR, CDR2 FQNEAQ (reference sequence). CDR3 length: 15 amino acids. CDR3 amino acids: CASSLYRDATYGYTF. CDR3 nucleotide sequence: TGTGCCAGCAGTTTGTACCGGGACGCCACTTATGGCTACACCTTC. The entire variable domain, with the rest obtained from reference TRBV7-9 and TRBJ1-2, is as follows: DTGVSQNPRHKITKRGQNVTFRCDPISEHNRLYWYRQTLGQGPEFLTYFQNEAQLEKSRLLSDRFSAERPKGSFSTLEIQRTEQGDSAMYLCASSLYRDATYGYTFGSGTRLTVV.

There are a few counts of this clone. The V gene is TRBV19, the J gene TRBJ1-1; D perhaps matches TRBD1 (5 bases). The germline V gene has CDR1 LNHDA and CDR2 SQIVND (reference sequence). V gave up 0 bases and J gave up 0 bases, with 5 bases separating them. CDR3 length: 14 amino acids. In DNA, the CDR3 is TGTGCCAGTAGTATAGAAGGGGTGAACACTGAAGCTTTCTTT. Translation: CASSIEGVNTEAFF.

This rearrangement joins TRBV6-6 to TRBJ1-2; D is undetermined. CDR1 MNHNY and CDR2 SVGAGI come from the germline V gene (reference sequence). The V and J ends lost 8 bases and 6 bases respectively, with 10 bases between them. The CDR3 has 11 residues. This CDR3 is CASGVLDGYTF. For the CDR3, the DNA is TGTGCCAGCGGGGTGTTAGATGGCTACACCTTC.

The chain has TRBV28 and TRBJ1-2; TRBD1 agrees at 10 bases. CDR3 length: 15 amino acids. Germline V gene lookup returns CDR1 MDHEN and CDR2 SYDVKM. J was trimmed by 8 bases and V by 6 bases; bases with no gene match: 12. CDR3 DNA: TGTGCCAGCAGAGTTTCCTTCGGGACAGGGGACGGCTACACCTTC. Its protein is CASRVSFGTGDGYTF.

In its sample, this clone was seen a few times. This rearrangement joins TRBV7-6 to TRBJ2-3; D perhaps matches TRBD2 (7 bases). The V gene's germline CDR1 is SGHVS and CDR2 FNYEAQ. The V and J ends lost 4 bases and 6 bases respectively, with 14 bases between them. The CDR3 consists of 14 residues. CDR3 coding DNA: TGTGCCAGCAGCTCCCGGGGGGCCAGTGATACGCAGTATTTT. Its translation: CASSSRGASDTQYF.

This clone was found a few times. This chain connects TRBV4-1 to TRBJ2-7; 10 nucleotides agree with TRBD1. CDR1 is MGHRA, CDR2 YSYEKL, per germline. The length of the CDR3 is 15 residues. J lost 4 bases, V lost 2 bases, and 5 bases had no gene match. The CDR3: CASSQPGQGGYEQYF. DNA of the CDR3: TGCGCCAGCAGCCAACCTGGACAGGGGGGATACGAGCAGTACTTC.

The chain employs TRBV30 and TRBJ2-7; D remains ambiguous. Deletions cut 8 bases from V and 3 bases from J, with 17 bases between. Germline CDR1 and CDR2: GTSNPN and SVGIG (reference sequence). CDR3 length: 13 residues. CDR3 amino acids: CAGRLKGIYEQYF. CDR3 sequence (DNA): TGTGCCGGTCGTCTCAAGGGAATCTACGAGCAGTACTTC.

The gene calls are TRBV28 and TRBJ2-3; D may be TRBD2 (5 bases). V lost 7 bases and J 3 bases, leaving 11 bases between the germline ends. This CDR3 has 13 residues. Germline assignment: CDR1 MDHEN and CDR2 SYDVKM. Here the CDR3 reads CASNPGITDTQYF. For the CDR3, the DNA is TGTGCCAGCAATCCGGGAATAACAGATACGCAGTATTTT.

This clone was counted between two and nine times. The chain combines TRBV29-1 with TRBJ2-2, with no clear D. Germline V lookup: CDR1 SQVTM, CDR2 ANQGSEA. The V gene lost 7 bases and the J gene lost 2 bases, with 11 bases spanning the gap. The CDR3 spans 13 residues. CDR3 amino acids: CSALLANTGELFF. Here the CDR3 DNA reads TGCAGCGCCCTTTTGGCCAACACCGGGGAGCTGTTTTTT.

This clone has just a few counts. The V and J genes are TRBV5-4 and TRBJ2-7; maybe TRBD2 (7 bases). Trimming removed 0 bases at V and 2 bases at J, with 15 bases between. The CDR3 length is 16 residues. The germline V gene encodes CDR1 SGHNT and CDR2 YYREEE (reference sequence). As DNA, the CDR3 is TGTGCCAGCAGCTTGGCCGGGGCGGGGGCAACCTACGAGCAGTACTTC. The encoded protein is CASSLAGAGATYEQYF. Looking up the rest from reference TRBV5-4 and TRBJ2-7 gives the full variable domain: ETGVTQSPTHLIKTRGQQVTLRCSSQSGHNTVSWYQQALGQGPQFIFQYYREEENGRGNFPPRFSGLQFPNYSSELNVNALELDDSALYLCASSLAGAGATYEQYFGPGTRLTVT.